This TCR beta chain stems from a study of radiation and T cells in renal cell carcinoma. The protocol was immunoSEQ multiplex PCR, while the TCRdb copy is restricted to in-frame clones and leaves out a portion. The table shows about 130,000 clones, with roughly 80% occurring only once. This CDR3 has 15 residues. CDR1 is LNHDA and CDR2 is SQIVND in the germline V gene (reference sequence). The V end lost 1 base, the J end lost 3 bases, and 12 bases lay between the germline ends. Sample time point: baseline pretreatment blood. The treatment is: 15 Gy SBRT to primary tumor, nephrectomy 4 weeks later. Clear cell pathology was present in this patient's renal cell carcinoma.

This specimen was blood, taken from a patient whose treatment included radiotherapy and nephrectomy. The V and J genes are TRBV19 and TRBJ1-1; D not resolved. The receptor comes from a woman aged 55-69 years with renal cell carcinoma. In DNA, the CDR3 is TGTGCCAGTAGTATAGTGGGCCGGGGTCACACTGAAGCTTTCTTT. Encoded protein: CASSIVGRGHTEAFF.